Following are 9 T cell receptor beta chains from one sample sequenced in a study of shared clonotypes between healthy human individuals. Measured with immunoSEQ multiplex PCR; TCRdb has only the in-frame clones, and not every one. The table has millions of clones, approximately 95% seen once; the top ten hold 0.35% to 0.45%. The sample was naive CD4+ T cells from PBMCs. As for subset: CD45RA+ positively selected. The receptors originated from a man between 18 and 29 years old in good health. Some clones in this sample may be carry-over from other donors' samples.

The V gene is TRBV4-1, the J gene TRBJ2-2; D is unclear. The germline V gene encodes CDR1 MGHRA and CDR2 YSYEKL. The germline V and J ends were trimmed by 7 bases and 2 bases, with 14 bases remaining between them. The CDR3 loop spans 15 amino acids. The CDR3 bases are TGCGCCAGCACCTCCCGGGCGTTCAACACCGGGGAGCTGTTTTTT. This translates into CASTSRAFNTGELFF.

V and J are TRBV5-1 and TRBJ2-5, with D possibly being TRBD1 (6 bases). Germline V lookup: CDR1 SGHRS, CDR2 YFSETQ. This CDR3 is 15 amino acids long. The V gene lost 2 bases and the J gene lost 5 bases, with 16 bases spanning the gap. As DNA, the CDR3 is TGCGCCAGCAGCTTCAGGCAGGGGATTTGGGAGACCCAGTACTTC. Protein product: CASSFRQGIWETQYF.

This chain links TRBV6-1 with TRBJ1-1; no reliable D call. This CDR3 is built from 13 residues. Germline V gene lookup returns CDR1 MNHNS and CDR2 SASEGT. The germline V and J ends were trimmed by 6 bases and 0 bases, with 8 bases remaining between them. CDR3 bases: TGTGCCAGCAGCCCCGTCATGAACACTGAAGCTTTCTTT. Translating it yields CASSPVMNTEAFF.

This chain links TRBV5-4 with TRBJ2-1; 8 nucleotides line up with TRBD2. Germline values: CDR1 SGHNT, CDR2 YYREEE (reference sequence). Trimming took 4 bases from V and 10 from J; bases not matched to a gene: 7. The CDR3 has 13 residues. The CDR3 sequence: CASSGTVAGEQFF. The CDR3 DNA is TGTGCCAGCAGCGGAACCGTAGCGGGGGAGCAGTTCTTC.

On this clone itself: Its ends do not fully match the called genes, so a read error is possible. V and J are TRBV10-1 and TRBJ2-7, with D hard to call. There are 14 residues in the CDR3. The germline gives CDR1 WNHNN, CDR2 SYGVQD (reference sequence). The CDR3 DNA is TGCGCCAGCAAAATAGAACCCCCCTCCCACGAGCAGTACTTC. Its protein is CASKIEPPSHEQYF.

This chain uses TRBV7-8 with TRBJ2-6; TRBD1 or TRBD2 may be the D gene (5 bases each). Trimming removed 0 bases from V and 0 bases from J, with 15 bases in between. Germline loops: CDR1 SGHVS, CDR2 FQNEAQ. This CDR3 contains 19 residues. In DNA form, the CDR3 reads TGTGCCAGCAGCTTAGCGGGGGAGCCCCCTTCCTCTGGGGCCAACGTCCTGACTTTC. This sequence encodes CASSLAGEPPSSGANVLTF.

This rearrangement joins TRBV7-3 to TRBJ2-7; 9 positions match TRBD2. CDR3 length: 18 amino acids. CDR1 and CDR2 from the germline V gene are SGHTA and FQGTGA. V was clipped by 2 bases and J by 0 bases; unmatched bases: 11. This CDR3 is CASSLFPLTSGSSYEQYF. CDR3 bases: TGTGCCAGCAGCTTATTCCCACTGACTAGCGGAAGCTCCTACGAGCAGTACTTC.

J is TRBJ2-5 and V is TRBV9; TRBD1 matches 8 bases. V was pared by 8 bases and J by 1 base, with 10 bases of the junction left unmatched. Germline CDR1 is SGDLS and CDR2 is YYNGEE. The CDR3 runs 15 residues. The CDR3, as DNA: TGTGCCAGTGGCAGGGGGCCCAACTTCCAAGAGACCCAGTACTTC. Its translation is CASGRGPNFQETQYF.

This chain links TRBV28 with TRBJ2-7; the match to TRBD1 covers 8 bases. The CDR3 extends over 13 amino acids. Germline V CDR1 and CDR2: MDHEN, SYDVKM. The V and J ends lost 5 bases and 5 bases, in that order; junction bases with no gene match: 5. CDR3: CASSRTGSDEQYF. The CDR3 coding sequence is TGTGCCAGCAGTAGGACAGGGAGTGACGAGCAGTACTTC. The full variable domain, its missing parts supplied by reference TRBV28 and TRBJ2-7, is DVKVTQSSRYLVKRTGEKVFLECVQDMDHENMFWYRQDPGLGLRLIYFSYDVKMKEKGDIPEGYSVSREKKERFSLILESASTNQTSMYLCASSRTGSDEQYFGPGTRLTVT.